The entry that follows covers one T cell receptor beta chain sequence. The record originates from a study of blood T cell repertoires in COVID-19. Generated by immunoSEQ multiplex PCR, the TCRdb table keeps only in-frame clones and is missing some. The sample consists of approximately 110,000 clones, about three quarters of them appearing once. This CDR3 is built from 14 residues. Germline loops: CDR1 SNHLY, CDR2 FYNNEI. Losses at the gene ends were 5 bases for V and 7 bases for J; bases not matched to a gene: 4. This chain joins TRBV2 and TRBJ1-6, with TRBD1 matching over 8 bases. This TCR derives from a human donor in a cohort sampled during active or convalescent COVID-19. The sample comprised peripheral blood. CDR3 sequence (DNA): TGTGCCAGCAGTAAGGACAGGGTGAATTCACCCCTCCACTTT. It is translated as CASSKDRVNSPLHF.